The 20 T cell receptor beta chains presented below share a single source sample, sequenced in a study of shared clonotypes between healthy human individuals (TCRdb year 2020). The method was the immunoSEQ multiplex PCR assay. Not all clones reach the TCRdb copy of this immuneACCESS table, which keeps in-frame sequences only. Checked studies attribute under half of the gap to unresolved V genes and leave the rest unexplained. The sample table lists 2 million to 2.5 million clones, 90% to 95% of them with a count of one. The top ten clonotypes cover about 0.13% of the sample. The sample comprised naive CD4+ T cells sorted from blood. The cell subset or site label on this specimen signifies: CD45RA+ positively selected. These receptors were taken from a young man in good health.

The CDR3 coding sequence is TGTGCCGGTTGTAGACAGCCCTACGAGCAGTACTTC. It is translated as CAGCRQPYEQYF. The chain is built from TRBV27 and TRBJ2-7; D is perhaps TRBD1 (5 bases). Trimming took 11 bases from V and 2 from J, leaving 13 bases between them. This CDR3 has 12 amino acids. The germline CDR1 and CDR2 sequences are MNHEY and SMNVEV (reference sequence).

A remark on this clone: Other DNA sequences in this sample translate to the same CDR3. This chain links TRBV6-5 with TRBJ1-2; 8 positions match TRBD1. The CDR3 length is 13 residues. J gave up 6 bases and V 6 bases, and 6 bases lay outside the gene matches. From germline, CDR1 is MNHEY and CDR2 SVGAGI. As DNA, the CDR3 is TGTGCCAGCAGCAGAGGACAGGGAGATGGCTACACCTTC. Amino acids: CASSRGQGDGYTF.

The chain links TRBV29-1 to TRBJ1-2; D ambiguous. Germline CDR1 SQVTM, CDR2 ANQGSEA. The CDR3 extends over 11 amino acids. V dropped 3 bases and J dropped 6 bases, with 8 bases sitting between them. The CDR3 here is CSVEFLNGYTF. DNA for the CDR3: TGCAGCGTTGAGTTCTTAAATGGCTACACCTTC.

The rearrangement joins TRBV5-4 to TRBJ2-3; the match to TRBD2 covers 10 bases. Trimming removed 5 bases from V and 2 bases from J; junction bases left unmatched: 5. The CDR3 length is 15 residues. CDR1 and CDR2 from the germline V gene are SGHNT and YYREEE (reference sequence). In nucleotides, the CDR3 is TGTGCCAGCAGGGGGACTAGCGCCCCCACAGATACGCAGTATTTT. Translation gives CASRGTSAPTDTQYF.

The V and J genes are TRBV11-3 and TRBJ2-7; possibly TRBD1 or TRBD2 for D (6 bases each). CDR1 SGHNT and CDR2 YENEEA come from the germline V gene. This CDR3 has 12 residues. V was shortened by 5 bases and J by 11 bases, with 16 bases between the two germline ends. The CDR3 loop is CASSGGGGKEYF. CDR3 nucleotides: TGTGCCAGCAGCGGGGGCGGCGGGAAGGAGTACTTC.

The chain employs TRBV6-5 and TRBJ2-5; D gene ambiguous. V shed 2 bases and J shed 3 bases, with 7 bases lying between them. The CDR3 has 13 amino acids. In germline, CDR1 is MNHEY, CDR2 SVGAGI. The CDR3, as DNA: TGTGCCAGCAGTTACCAGCGAGAAGAGACCCAGTACTTC. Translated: CASSYQREETQYF.

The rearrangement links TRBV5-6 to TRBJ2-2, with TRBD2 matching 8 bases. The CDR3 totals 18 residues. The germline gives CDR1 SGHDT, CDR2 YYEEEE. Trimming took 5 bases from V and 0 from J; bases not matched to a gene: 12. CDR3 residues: CASRSYTSGAPNTGELFF. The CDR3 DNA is TGTGCCAGCAGATCCTACACTAGCGGAGCCCCGAACACCGGGGAGCTGTTTTTT.

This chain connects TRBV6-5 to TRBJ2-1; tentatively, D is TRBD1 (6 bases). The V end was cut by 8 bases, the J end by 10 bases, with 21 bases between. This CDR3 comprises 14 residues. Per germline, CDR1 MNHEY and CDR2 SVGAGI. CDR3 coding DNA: TGTGCCAGCTTCAGGGGCAGGGCGGAAGGGGAGCAGTTCTTC. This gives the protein CASFRGRAEGEQFF.

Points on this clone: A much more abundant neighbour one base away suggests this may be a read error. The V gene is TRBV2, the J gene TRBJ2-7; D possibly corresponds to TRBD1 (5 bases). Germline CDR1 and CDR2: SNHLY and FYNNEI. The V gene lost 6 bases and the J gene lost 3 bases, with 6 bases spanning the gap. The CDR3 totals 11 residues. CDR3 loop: CASRDNYEQYF. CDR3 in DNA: TGTGCCAGCAGGGACAACTACGAGCAGTACTTC.

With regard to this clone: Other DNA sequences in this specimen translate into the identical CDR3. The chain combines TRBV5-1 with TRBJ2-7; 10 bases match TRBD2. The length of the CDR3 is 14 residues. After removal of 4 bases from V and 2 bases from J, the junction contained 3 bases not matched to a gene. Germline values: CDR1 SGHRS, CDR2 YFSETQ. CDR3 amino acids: CASSRTSGPYEQYF. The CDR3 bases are TGCGCCAGCAGCCGGACTAGCGGACCCTACGAGCAGTACTTC.

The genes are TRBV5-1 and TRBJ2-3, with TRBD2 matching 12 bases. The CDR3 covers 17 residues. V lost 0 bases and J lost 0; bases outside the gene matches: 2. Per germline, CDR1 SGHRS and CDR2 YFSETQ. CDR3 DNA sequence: TGCGCCAGCAGCTTGGTTCTAGCGGGGGGGAGCACAGATACGCAGTATTTT. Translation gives CASSLVLAGGSTDTQYF.

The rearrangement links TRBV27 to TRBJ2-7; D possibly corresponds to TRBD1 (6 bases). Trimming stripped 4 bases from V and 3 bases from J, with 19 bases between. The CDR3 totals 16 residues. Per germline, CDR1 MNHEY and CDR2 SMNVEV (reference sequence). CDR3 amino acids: CASSSILTGTNYEQYF. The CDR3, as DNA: TGTGCCAGCAGTTCTATCCTAACCGGGACAAACTACGAGCAGTACTTC.

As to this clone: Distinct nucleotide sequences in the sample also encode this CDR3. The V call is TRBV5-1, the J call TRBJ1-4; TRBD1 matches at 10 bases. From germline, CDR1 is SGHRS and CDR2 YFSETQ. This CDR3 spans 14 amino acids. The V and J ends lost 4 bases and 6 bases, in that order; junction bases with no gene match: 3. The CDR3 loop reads CASSLGQGDEKLFF. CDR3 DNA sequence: TGCGCCAGCAGCCTCGGACAGGGGGATGAAAAACTGTTTTTT. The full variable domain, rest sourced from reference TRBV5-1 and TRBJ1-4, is KAGVTQTPRYLIKTRGQQVTLSCSPISGHRSVSWYQQTPGQGLQFLFEYFSETQRNKGNFPGRFSGRQFSNSRSEMNVSTLELGDSALYLCASSLGQGDEKLFFGSGTQLSVL.

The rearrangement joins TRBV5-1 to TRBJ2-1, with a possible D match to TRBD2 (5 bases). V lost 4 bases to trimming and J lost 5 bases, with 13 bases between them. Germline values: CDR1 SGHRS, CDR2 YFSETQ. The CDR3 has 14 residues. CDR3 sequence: CASSKGEGNNEQFF. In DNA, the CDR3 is TGCGCCAGCAGCAAAGGTGAGGGTAACAATGAGCAGTTCTTC.

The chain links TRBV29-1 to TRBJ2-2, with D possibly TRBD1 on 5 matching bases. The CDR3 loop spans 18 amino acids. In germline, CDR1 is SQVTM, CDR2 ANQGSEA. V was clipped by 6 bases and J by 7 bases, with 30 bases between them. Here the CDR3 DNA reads TGCAGCGTCCTATCTCAGGGTCGTCCCCGATATGGTGGCGGGGAGCTGTTTTTT. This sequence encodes CSVLSQGRPRYGGGELFF.

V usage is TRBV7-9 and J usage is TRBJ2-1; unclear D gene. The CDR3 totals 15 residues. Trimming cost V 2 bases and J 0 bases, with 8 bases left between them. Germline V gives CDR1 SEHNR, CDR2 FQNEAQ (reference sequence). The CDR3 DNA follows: TGTGCCAGCAGCTTAAGTCTTCTCTCCTACAATGAGCAGTTCTTC. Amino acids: CASSLSLLSYNEQFF.

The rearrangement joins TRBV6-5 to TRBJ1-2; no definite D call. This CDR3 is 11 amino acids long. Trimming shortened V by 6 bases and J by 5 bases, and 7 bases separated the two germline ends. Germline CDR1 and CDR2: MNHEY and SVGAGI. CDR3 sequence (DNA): TGTGCCAGCAGAACTTGGTATGGCTACACCTTC. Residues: CASRTWYGYTF.

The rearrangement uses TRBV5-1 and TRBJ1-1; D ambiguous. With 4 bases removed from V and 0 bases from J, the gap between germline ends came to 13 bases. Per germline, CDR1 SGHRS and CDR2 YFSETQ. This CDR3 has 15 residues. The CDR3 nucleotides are TGCGCCAGCAGCCCGGGGTCGGCCATGAACACTGAAGCTTTCTTT. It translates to CASSPGSAMNTEAFF.

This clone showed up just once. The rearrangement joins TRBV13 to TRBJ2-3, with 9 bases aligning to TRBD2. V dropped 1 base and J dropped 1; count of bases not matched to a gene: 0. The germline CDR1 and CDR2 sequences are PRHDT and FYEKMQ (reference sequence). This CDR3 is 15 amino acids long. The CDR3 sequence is CASSLVAGGTDTQYF. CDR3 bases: TGTGCCAGCAGCTTAGTAGCGGGGGGCACAGATACGCAGTATTTT.

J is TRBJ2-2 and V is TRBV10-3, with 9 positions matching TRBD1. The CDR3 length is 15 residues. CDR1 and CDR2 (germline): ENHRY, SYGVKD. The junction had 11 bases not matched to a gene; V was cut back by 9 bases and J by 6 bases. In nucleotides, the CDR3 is TGTGCCATACAAAGAGGACAGGGGTCCGCCGGGGAGCTGTTTTTT. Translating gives CAIQRGQGSAGELFF.